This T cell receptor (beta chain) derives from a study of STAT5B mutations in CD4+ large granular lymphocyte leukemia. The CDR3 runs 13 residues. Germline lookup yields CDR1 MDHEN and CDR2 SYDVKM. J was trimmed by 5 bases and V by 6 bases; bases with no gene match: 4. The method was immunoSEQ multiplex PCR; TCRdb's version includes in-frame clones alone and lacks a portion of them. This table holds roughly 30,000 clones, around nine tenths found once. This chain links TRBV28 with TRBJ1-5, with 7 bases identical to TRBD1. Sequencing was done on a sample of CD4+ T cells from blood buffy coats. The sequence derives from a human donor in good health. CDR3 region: CASREGADQPQHF. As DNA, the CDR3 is TGTGCCAGCAGGGAGGGGGCTGATCAGCCCCAGCATTTT.